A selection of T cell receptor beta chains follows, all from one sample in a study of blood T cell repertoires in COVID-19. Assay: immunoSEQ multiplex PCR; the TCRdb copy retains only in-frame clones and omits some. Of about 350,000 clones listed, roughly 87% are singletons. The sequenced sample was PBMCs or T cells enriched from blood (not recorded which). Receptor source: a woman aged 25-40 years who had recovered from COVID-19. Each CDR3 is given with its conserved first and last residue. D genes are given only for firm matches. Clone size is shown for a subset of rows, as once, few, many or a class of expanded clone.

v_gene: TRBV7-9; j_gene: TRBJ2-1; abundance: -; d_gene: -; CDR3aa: CASSPYLAGQIYNEQFF; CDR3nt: TGTGCCAGCAGCCCCTACCTCGCCGGACAAATCTACAATGAGCAGTTCTTC
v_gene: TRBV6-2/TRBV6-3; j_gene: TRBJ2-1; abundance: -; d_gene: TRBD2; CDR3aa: CASSYPGTSGGPSYNEQFF; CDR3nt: TGTGCCAGCAGTTACCCCGGGACTAGCGGGGGGCCCTCTTACAATGAGCAGTTCTTC
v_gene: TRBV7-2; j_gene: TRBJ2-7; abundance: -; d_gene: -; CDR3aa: CASSLTPSYEQYF; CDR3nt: TGTGCCAGCAGCTTAACACCATCCTACGAGCAGTACTTC
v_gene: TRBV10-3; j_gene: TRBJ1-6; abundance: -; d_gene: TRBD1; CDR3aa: CAISDTTGDNSPLHF; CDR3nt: TGTGCCATCAGTGACACGACAGGGGATAATTCACCCCTCCACTTT
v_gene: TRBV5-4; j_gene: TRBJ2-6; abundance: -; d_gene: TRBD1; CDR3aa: CASSRPTGANSGANVLTF; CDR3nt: TGTGCCAGCAGCCGTCCGACAGGGGCGAACTCTGGGGCCAACGTCCTGACTTTC
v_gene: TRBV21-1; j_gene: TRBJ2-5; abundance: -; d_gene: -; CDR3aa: CASPRGGGSFQETQYF; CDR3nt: TGTGCCAGCCCACGCGGCGGGGGGAGCTTCCAAGAGACCCAGTACTTC
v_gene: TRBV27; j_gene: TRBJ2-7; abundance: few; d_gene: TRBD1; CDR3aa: CASSQTRTGAYEQYF; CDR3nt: TGTGCCAGCAGTCAGACCCGGACAGGGGCCTACGAGCAGTACTTC
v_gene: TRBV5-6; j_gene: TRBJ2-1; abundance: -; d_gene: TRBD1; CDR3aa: CASSSRFRGLFSYNEQFF; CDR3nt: TGTGCCAGCAGCTCCCGGTTCAGGGGGCTATTTTCCTACAATGAGCAGTTCTTC
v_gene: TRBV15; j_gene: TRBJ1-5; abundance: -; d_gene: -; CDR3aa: CATSRAALGGQPQHF; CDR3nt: TGTGCCACCAGCAGAGCAGCCCTAGGGGGTCAGCCCCAGCATTTT
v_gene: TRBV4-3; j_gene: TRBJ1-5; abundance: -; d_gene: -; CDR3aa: CASSQDRDQPQHF; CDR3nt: TGCGCCAGCAGCCAAGATCGGGATCAGCCCCAGCATTTT
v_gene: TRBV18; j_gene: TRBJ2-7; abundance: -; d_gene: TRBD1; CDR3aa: CASSPGTGVYEQYF; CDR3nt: TGTGCCAGCTCACCAGGGACAGGGGTCTACGAGCAGTACTTC
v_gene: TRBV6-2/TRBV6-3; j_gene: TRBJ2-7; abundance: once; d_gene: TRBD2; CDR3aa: CASSSRSGAYEQYF; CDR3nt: TGTGCCAGCAGTTCTCGTAGCGGGGCCTACGAGCAGTACTTC
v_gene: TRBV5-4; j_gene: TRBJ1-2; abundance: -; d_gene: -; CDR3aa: CASSHETRAGYTF; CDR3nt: TGTGCCAGCAGCCATGAAACCAGGGCAGGCTACACCTTC
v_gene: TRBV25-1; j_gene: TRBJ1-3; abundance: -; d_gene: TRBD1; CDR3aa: CASSEWRTGAGNTIYF; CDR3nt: TGTGCCAGCAGTGAATGGCGGACAGGGGCTGGAAACACCATATATTTT
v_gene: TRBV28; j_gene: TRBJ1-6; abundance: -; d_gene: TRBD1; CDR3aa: CASSRGGTARETLHF; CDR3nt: TGTGCCAGCAGTCGAGGGGGGACAGCAAGAGAGACCCTCCACTTT
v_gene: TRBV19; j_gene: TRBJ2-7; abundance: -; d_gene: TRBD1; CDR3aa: CASSIVLGQGYEQYF; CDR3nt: TGTGCCAGTAGTATAGTACTGGGACAGGGCTACGAGCAGTACTTC
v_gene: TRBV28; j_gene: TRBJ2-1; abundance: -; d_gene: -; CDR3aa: CASSLFKETLRGYNEQFF; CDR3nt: TGTGCCAGCAGTTTATTTAAGGAGACCCTTAGGGGATACAATGAGCAGTTCTTC
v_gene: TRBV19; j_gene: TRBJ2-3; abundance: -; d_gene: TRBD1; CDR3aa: CASSILDRRSTDTQYF; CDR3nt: TGTGCCAGTAGTATCTTGGACAGGAGAAGCACAGATACGCAGTATTTT
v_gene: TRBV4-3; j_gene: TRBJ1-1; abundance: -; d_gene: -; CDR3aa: CASSPGGPGTEAFF; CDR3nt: TGCGCCAGCAGCCCGGGGGGGCCGGGCACTGAAGCTTTCTTT
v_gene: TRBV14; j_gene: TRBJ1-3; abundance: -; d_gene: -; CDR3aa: CASSQESRPISGNTIYF; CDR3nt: TGTGCCAGCAGCCAAGAGTCCAGGCCTATCTCTGGAAACACCATATATTTT
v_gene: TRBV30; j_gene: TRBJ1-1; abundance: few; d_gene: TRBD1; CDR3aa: CAWSGQGNTEAFF; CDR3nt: TGTGCCTGGAGTGGACAGGGGAACACTGAAGCTTTCTTT
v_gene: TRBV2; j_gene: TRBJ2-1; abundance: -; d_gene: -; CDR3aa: CASSGLGDEQFF; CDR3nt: TGTGCCAGCAGTGGCCTTGGAGATGAGCAGTTCTTC
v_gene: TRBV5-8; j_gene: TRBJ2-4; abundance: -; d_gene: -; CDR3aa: CASSLSVARMTAQAKNIQYF; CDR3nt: TGTGCCAGCAGCTTGTCGGTCGCCAGAATGACAGCCCAGGCCAAAAACATTCAGTACTTC
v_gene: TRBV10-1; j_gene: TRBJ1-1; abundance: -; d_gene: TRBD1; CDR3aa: CASSKSQGPRTEAFF; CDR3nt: TGCGCCAGCAGTAAATCACAGGGGCCGAGGACTGAAGCTTTCTTT
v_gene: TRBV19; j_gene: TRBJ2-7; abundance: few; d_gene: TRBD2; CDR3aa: CAAGTSGNYEQYF; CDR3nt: TGTGCCGCAGGGACTAGCGGAAACTACGAGCAGTACTTC
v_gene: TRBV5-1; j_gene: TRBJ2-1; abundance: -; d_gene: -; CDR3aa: CASSPLDSNNEQFF; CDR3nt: TGCGCCAGCAGCCCATTGGACAGCAACAATGAGCAGTTCTTC
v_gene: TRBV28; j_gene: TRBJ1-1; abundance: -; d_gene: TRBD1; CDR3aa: CASSLEPRGSKRGTEAFF; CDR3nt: TGTGCCAGCAGTTTAGAGCCCAGGGGGAGTAAACGTGGCACTGAAGCTTTCTTT
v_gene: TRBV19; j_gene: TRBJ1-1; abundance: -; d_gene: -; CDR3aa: CASSPNPGGNTEAFF; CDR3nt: TGTGCCAGTAGTCCGAACCCTGGAGGAAACACTGAAGCTTTCTTT
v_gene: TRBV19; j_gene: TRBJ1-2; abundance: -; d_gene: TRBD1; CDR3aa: CASTRDRANYGYTF; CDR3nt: TGTGCCAGTACCCGGGACAGGGCTAACTATGGCTACACCTTC
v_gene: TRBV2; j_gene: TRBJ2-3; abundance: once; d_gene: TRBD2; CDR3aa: CASSLTIAGGSTDTQYF; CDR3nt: TGTGCCAGCAGCCTAACCATAGCGGGGGGTAGCACAGATACGCAGTATTTT
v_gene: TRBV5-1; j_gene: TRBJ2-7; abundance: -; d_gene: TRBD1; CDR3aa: CAITTGQSSYEQYF; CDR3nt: TGCGCCATTACCACGGGACAGAGCTCCTACGAGCAGTACTTC
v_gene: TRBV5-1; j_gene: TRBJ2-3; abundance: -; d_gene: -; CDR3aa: CASSLGTASTDTQYF; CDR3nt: TGCGCCAGCAGCTTGGGGACAGCATCCACAGATACGCAGTATTTT
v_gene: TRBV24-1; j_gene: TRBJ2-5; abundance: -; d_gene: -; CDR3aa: CATSRAGRETQYF; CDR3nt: TGTGCCACCAGTAGGGCAGGGCGGGAGACCCAGTACTTC
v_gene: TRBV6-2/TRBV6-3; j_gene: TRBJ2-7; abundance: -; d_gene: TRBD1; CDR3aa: CASSWKFAITGTDYEQYF; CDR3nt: TGTGCCAGCAGTTGGAAATTTGCGATAACCGGGACAGACTACGAGCAGTACTTC
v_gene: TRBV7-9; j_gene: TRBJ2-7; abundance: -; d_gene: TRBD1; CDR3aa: CASSFATGGTQKQYF; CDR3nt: TGTGCCAGCAGCTTCGCCACAGGGGGGACTCAGAAGCAGTACTTC
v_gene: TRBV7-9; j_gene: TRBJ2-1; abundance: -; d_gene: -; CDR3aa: CASSSQIYEQFF; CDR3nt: TGTGCCAGCTCCTCCCAGATTTATGAGCAGTTCTTC
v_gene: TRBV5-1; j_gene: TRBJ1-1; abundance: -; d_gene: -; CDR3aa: CASSLSAVANTEAFF; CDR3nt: TGCGCCAGCAGCTTGAGCGCAGTGGCGAACACTGAAGCTTTCTTT
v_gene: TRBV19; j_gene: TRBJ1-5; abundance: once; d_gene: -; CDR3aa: CASRVQGNQPQHF; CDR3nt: TGTGCCAGTAGGGTACAGGGCAATCAGCCCCAGCATTTT
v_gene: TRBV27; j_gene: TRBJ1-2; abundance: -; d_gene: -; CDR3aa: CASSLTGSLGYTF; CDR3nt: TGTGCCAGCAGTTTAACAGGAAGCCTTGGCTACACCTTC
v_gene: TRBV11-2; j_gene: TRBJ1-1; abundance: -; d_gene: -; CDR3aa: CASSLVEFGGTEAFF; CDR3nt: TGTGCCAGCAGCTTAGTGGAGTTCGGGGGCACTGAAGCTTTCTTT
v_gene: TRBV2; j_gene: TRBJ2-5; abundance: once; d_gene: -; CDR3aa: CASTLRALGVETQYF; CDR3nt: TGTGCCAGCACCCTCCGGGCCCTCGGGGTCGAGACCCAGTACTTC
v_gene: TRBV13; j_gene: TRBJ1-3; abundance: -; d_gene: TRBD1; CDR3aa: CASSFGRDRSGNTIYF; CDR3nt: TGTGCCAGCAGCTTCGGCAGGGACAGATCTGGAAACACCATATATTTT
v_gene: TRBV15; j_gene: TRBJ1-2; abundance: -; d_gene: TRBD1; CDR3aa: CATSSPSAGGRGYTF; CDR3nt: TGTGCCACCAGCAGCCCTTCGGCAGGGGGAAGGGGCTACACCTTC
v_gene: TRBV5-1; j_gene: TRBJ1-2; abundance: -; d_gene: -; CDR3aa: CASSLGLTGYGYTF; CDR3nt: TGCGCCAGCAGCTTGGGTCTTACGGGCTATGGCTACACCTTC
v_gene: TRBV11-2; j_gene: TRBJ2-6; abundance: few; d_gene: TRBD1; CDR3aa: CASSQHRGPGANVLTF; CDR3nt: TGTGCCAGCAGCCAACACAGGGGGCCTGGGGCCAACGTCCTGACTTTC
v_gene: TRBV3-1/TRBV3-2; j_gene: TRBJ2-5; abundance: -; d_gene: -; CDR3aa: CASSLITGLETQYF; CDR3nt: TGTGCCAGCAGCCTTATTACAGGGTTAGAGACCCAGTACTTC
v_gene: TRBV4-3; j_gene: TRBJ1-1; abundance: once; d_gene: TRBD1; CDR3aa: CASSQAAGTVQAFF; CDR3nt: TGCGCCAGCAGCCAGGCGGCCGGGACAGTTCAAGCTTTCTTT
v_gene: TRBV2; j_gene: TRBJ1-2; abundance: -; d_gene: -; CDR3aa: CASSERDRLPLYGYTF; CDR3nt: TGTGCCAGCAGTGAGCGAGACAGGCTGCCACTCTATGGCTACACCTTC
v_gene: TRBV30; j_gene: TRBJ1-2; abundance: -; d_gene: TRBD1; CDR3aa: CAWNRDRGGYTF; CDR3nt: TGTGCCTGGAACCGCGACAGGGGTGGCTACACCTTC
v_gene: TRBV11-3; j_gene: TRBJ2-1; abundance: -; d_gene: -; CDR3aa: CASSLFQGSNEQFF; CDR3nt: TGTGCCAGCAGCTTATTCCAGGGTAGCAATGAGCAGTTCTTC
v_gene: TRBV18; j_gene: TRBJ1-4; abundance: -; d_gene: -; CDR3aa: CASSSGNIMGEKLFF; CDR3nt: TGTGCCAGCTCGTCAGGGAATATAATGGGTGAAAAACTGTTTTTT
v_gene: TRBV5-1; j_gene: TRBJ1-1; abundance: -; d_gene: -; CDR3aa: CASSWTANTEAFF; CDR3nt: TGCGCCAGCAGCTGGACAGCGAACACTGAAGCTTTCTTT
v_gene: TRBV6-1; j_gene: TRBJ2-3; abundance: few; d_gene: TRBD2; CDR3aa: CASSGRTSGGGTDTQYF; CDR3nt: TGTGCCAGCAGTGGTAGGACTAGCGGGGGGGGCACAGATACGCAGTATTTT
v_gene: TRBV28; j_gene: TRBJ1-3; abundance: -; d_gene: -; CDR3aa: CASSLGGARGNTIYF; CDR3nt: TGTGCCAGCAGTTTGGGGGGGGCGCGTGGAAACACCATATATTTT
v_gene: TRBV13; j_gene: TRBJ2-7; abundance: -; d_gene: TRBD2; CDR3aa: CASSLEQRGAEEQYF; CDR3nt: TGTGCCAGCAGCTTAGAACAGCGGGGGGCGGAAGAGCAGTACTTC
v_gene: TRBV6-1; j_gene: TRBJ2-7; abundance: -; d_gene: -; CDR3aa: CASSEAEKARGYF; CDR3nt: TGTGCCAGCAGTGAAGCGGAGAAGGCCAGAGGGTACTTC
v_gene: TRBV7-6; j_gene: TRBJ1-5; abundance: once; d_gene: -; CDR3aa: CASADSENQPQHF; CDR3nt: TGTGCCAGCGCGGACAGTGAAAATCAGCCCCAGCATTTT
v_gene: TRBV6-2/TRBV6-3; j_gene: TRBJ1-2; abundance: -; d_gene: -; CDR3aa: CASSLIRGGYTF; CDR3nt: TGTGCCAGCAGTCTAATCAGGGGTGGCTACACCTTC
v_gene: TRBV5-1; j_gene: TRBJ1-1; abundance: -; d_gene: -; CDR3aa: CASSRSGTSNTEAFF; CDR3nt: TGCGCCAGCAGTCGTAGCGGGACCTCAAACACTGAAGCTTTCTTT